The T cell receptor (beta chain) under discussion was sequenced for a study of blood T cell repertoires in COVID-19. This CDR3 is built from 15 residues. Trimming removed 0 bases at V and 4 bases at J, with 12 bases between. Germline V gene data show CDR1 as LGHNA and CDR2 as YSLEER. The repertoire was sequenced with immunoSEQ multiplex PCR; TCRdb's copy has only in-frame clones and lacks some. The sample includes 100,000 to 110,000 clones, approximately 87% of them seen just once. The origin of this receptor is a human donor in a cohort sampled during active COVID-19. Sequenced material: peripheral blood. The chain carries TRBV4-3 and TRBJ1-1, with D unclear. The CDR3, as DNA: TGCGCCAGCAGCCAAGAGCGTCTAGGCATCACTGAAGCTTTCTTT. Protein product: CASSQERLGITEAFF.